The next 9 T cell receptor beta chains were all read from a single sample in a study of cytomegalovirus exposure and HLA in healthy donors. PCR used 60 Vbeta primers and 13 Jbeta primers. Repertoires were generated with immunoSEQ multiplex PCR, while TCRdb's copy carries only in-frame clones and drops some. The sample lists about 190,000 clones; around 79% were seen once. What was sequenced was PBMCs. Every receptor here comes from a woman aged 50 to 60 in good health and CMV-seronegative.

In DNA form, the CDR3 reads TGTGCCAGTTGGGGAGTCTCTGGAAACACCATATATTTT. Residues: CASWGVSGNTIYF. The chain is built from TRBV27 and TRBJ1-3, with unresolved D. The CDR3 runs to 13 residues. Trimming removed 9 bases from V and 0 bases from J, with 9 bases in between. Germline V gene data show CDR1 as MNHEY and CDR2 as SMNVEV (reference sequence).

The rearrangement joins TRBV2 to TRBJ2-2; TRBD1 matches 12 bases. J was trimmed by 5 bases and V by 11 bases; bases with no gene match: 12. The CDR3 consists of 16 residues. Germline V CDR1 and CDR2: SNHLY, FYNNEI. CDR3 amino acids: CAAYGDRGLGTGELFF. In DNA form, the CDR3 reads TGTGCCGCCTACGGGGACAGGGGGCTGGGGACCGGGGAGCTGTTTTTT. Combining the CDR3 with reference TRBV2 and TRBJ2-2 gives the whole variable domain EPEVTQTPSHQVTQMGQEVILRCVPISNHLYFYWYRQILGQKVEFLVSFYNNEISEKSEIFDDQFSVERPDGSNFTLKIRSTKLEDSAMYFCAAYGDRGLGTGELFFGEGSRLTVL.

CDR3 bases: TGTGCCAGCAGCTTAAGCAGGGGGCCCTACGAGCAGTACTTC. It encodes CASSLSRGPYEQYF. This chain links TRBV11-1 with TRBJ2-7; TRBD1 aligns across 8 bases. Trimming at V came to 2 bases and at J to 2 bases, leaving 2 bases not matched to a gene. The CDR3 runs to 14 residues. The germline V gene encodes CDR1 SGHAT and CDR2 FQDESV (reference sequence).

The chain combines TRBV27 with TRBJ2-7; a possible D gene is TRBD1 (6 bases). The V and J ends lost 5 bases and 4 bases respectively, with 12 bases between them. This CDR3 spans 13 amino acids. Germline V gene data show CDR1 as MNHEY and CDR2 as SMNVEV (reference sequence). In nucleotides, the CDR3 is TGTGCCAGCAGTCGCAGGGGTCTATACGAGCAGTACTTC. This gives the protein CASSRRGLYEQYF.

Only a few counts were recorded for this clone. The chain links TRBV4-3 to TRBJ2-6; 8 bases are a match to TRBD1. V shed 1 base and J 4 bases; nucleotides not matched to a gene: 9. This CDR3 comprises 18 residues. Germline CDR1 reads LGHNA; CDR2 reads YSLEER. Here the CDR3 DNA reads TGCGCCAGCAGCCAAGTAGGCCAGGGGGCCTCCGGGGCCAACGTCCTGACTTTC. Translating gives CASSQVGQGASGANVLTF.

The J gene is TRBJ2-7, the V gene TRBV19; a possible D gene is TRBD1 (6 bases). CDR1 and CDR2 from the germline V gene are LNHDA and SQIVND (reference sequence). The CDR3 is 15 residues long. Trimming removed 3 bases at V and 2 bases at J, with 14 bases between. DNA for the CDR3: TGTGCCAGTAGTATTCCGGGGACAAATCCCTACGAGCAGTACTTC. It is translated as CASSIPGTNPYEQYF.

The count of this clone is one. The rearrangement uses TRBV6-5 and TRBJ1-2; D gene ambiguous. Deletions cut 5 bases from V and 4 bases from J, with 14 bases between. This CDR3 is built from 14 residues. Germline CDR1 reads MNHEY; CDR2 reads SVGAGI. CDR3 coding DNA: TGTGCCAGCAGTCAAGGTACTCCGGGCTATGGCTACACCTTC. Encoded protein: CASSQGTPGYGYTF.

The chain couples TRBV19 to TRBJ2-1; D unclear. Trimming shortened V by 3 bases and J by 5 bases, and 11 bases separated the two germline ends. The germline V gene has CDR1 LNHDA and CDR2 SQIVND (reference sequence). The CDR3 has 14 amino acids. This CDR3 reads CASSISLNNNEQFF. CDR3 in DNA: TGTGCCAGTAGTATCTCCCTAAATAACAATGAGCAGTTCTTC.

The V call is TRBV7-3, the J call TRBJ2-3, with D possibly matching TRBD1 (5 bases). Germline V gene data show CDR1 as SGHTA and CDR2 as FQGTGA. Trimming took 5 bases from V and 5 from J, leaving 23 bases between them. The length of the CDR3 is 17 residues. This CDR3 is CASSETLSGLSRDTQYF. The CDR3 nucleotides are TGTGCCAGCAGCGAAACTCTCTCAGGGCTTTCGCGAGATACGCAGTATTTT.